This T cell receptor (beta chain) originates from a study of T cells after yellow fever vaccination. TCRdb re-called the 5' RACE reads with MiXCR, one entry per CDR3 protein. In the table there are 200,000 to 250,000 distinct CDR3 sequences, 6.9% of which are singletons. The V gene's germline CDR1 is SGHTS and CDR2 YDEGEE. The CDR3 sequence is 15 residues long. V lost 3 bases, J lost 4 bases, and 13 bases lay in between. This clonotype was counted between two and nine times. Here the sequenced sample was CD4+ T cells sorted from PBMCs, taken 15 days after the yellow fever booster vaccination. The chain couples TRBV5-8 to TRBJ2-2; TRBD1 is a possible D gene (7 bases). The TCR comes from a man between 25 and 39 years old who received the YFV17D yellow fever vaccine. This chain's CDR3 is CASSSGDRFTGELFF. The CDR3 bases are TGTGCCAGCAGCTCGGGGGACAGATTCACCGGGGAGCTGTTTTTT.